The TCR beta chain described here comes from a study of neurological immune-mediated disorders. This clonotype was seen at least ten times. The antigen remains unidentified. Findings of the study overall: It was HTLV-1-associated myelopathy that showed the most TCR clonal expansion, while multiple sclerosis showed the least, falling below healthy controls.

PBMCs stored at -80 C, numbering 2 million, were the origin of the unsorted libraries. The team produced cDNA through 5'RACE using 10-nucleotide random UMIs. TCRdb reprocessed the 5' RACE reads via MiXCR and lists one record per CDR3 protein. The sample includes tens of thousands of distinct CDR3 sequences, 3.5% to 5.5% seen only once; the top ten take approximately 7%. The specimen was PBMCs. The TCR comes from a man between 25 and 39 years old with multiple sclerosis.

CDR3: CASSIEAGTETQYF. The DNA of the CDR3 is TGTGCCAGCAGCATAGAAGCCGGGACAGAGACCCAGTACTTC. V and J are TRBV7-3 and TRBJ2-5, with D perhaps assigned TRBD1 or TRBD2 (5 bases each). V shed 5 bases and J shed 4 bases, with 14 bases lying between them. The CDR3 consists of 14 residues. Germline V gene sequence: CDR1 SGHTA, CDR2 FQGTGA.